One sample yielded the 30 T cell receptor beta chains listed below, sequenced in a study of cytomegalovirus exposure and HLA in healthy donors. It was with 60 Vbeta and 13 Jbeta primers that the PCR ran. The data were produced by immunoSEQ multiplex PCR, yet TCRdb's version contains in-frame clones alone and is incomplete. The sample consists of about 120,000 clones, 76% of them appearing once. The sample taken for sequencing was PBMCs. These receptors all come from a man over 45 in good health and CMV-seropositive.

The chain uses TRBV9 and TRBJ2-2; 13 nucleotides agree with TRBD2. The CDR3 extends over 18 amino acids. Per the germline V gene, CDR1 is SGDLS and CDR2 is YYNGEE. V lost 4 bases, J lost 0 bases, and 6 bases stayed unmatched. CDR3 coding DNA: TGTGCCAGCAGCACGACTAGCGGGGGGCTGTCGAACACCGGGGAGCTGTTTTTT. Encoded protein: CASSTTSGGLSNTGELFF.

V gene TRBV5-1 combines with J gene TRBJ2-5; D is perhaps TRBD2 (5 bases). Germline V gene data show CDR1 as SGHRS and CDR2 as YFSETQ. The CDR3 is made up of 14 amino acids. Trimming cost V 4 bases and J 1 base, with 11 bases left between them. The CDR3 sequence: CASSLASGQETQYF. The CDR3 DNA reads TGCGCCAGCAGCCTGGCGAGCGGCCAAGAGACCCAGTACTTC.

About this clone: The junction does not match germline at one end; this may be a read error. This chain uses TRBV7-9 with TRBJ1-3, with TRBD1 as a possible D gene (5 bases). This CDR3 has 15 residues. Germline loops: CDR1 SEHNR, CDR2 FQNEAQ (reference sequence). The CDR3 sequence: CSSSLAAGLGNTIYF. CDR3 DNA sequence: TGTTCCAGCAGCTTAGCCGCAGGGTTGGGAAACACCATATATTTT.

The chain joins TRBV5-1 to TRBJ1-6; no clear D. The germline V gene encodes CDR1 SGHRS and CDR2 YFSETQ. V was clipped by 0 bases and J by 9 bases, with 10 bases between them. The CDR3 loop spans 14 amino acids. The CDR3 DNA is TGCGCCAGCAGCTTGGAGCTTTCTAGTTCACCCCTCCACTTT. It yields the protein CASSLELSSSPLHF.

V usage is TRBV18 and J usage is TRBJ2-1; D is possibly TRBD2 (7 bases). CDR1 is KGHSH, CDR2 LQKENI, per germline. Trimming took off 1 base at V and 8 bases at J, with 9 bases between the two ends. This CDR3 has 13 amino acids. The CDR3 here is CASSPQGGDEQFF. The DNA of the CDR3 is TGTGCCAGCTCACCACAGGGGGGGGATGAGCAGTTCTTC.

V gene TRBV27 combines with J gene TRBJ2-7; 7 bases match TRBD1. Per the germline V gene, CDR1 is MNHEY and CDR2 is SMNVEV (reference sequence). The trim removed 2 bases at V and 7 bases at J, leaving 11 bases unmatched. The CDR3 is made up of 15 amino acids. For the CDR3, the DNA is TGTGCCAGCAGTTTAAGGGGGCTCCAACAACCAGAGCAGTACTTC. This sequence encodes CASSLRGLQQPEQYF.

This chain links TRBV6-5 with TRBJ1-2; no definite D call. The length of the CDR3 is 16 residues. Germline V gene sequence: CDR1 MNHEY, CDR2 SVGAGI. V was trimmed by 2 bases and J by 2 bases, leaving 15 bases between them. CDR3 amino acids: CASSYAPSQENYGYTF. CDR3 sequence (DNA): TGTGCCAGCAGTTACGCCCCTTCCCAGGAAAACTATGGCTACACCTTC.

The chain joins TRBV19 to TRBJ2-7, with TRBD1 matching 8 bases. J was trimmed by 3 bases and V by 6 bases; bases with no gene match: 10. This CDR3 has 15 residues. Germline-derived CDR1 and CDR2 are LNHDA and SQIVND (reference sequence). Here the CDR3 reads CASSSPGQDHYEQYF. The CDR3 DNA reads TGTGCCAGTAGCTCACCGGGACAGGATCACTACGAGCAGTACTTC.

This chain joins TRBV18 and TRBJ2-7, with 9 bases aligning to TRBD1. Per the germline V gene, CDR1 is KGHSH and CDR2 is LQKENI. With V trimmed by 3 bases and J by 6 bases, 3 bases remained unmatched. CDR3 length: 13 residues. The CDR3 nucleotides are TGTGCCAGCTCACCGGGACAGGGCATCGAGCAGTACTTC. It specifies CASSPGQGIEQYF.

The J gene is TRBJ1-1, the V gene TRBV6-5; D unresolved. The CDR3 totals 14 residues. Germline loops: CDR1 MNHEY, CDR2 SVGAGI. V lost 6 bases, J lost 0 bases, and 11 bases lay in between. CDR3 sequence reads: CASRTQKMNTEAFF. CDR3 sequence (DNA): TGTGCCAGCAGGACACAGAAGATGAACACTGAAGCTTTCTTT.

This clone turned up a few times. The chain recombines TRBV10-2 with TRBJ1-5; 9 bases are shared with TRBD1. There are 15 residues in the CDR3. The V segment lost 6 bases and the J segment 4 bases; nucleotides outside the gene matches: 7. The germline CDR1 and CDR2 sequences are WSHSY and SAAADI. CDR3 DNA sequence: TGCGCCAGCAGCCCTAGGACAGGGGAGAATCAGCCCCAGCATTTT. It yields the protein CASSPRTGENQPQHF.

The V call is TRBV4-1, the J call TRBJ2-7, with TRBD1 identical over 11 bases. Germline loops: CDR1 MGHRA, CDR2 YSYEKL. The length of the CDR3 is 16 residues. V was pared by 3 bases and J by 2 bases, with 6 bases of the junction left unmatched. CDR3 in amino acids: CASSQSPGQGAYEQYF. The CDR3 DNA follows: TGCGCCAGCAGCCAGAGTCCGGGACAGGGGGCCTACGAGCAGTACTTC.

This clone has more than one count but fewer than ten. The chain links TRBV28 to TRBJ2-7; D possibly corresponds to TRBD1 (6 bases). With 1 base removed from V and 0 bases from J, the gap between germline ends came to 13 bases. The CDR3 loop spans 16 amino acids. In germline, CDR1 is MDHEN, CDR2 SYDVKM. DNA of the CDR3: TGTGCCAGCAGTTTATACGACAGGCTCGGCTCCTACGAGCAGTACTTC. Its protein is CASSLYDRLGSYEQYF.

The CDR3 coding sequence is TGTGCCAGCAGTGAAGAGGACACTGGCAATCAGCCCCAGCATTTT. It translates to CASSEEDTGNQPQHF. This sequence joins TRBV2 and TRBJ1-5; perhaps TRBD1 as D (5 bases). The CDR3 totals 15 residues. V gave up 1 base and J gave up 2 bases, with 9 bases separating them. Germline V gene data show CDR1 as SNHLY and CDR2 as FYNNEI.

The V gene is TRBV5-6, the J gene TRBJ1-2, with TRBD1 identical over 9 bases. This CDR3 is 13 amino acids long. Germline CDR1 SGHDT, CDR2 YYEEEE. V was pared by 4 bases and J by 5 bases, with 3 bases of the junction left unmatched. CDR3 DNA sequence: TGTGCCAGCAGCCGCGGGACAGGGTATGGCTACACCTTC. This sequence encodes CASSRGTGYGYTF.

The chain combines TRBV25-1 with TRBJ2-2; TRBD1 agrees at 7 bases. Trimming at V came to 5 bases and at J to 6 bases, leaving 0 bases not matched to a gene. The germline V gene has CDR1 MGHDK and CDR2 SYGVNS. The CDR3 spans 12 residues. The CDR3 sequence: CASSTGAGELFF. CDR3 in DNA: TGTGCCAGCAGTACAGGGGCCGGGGAGCTGTTTTTT.

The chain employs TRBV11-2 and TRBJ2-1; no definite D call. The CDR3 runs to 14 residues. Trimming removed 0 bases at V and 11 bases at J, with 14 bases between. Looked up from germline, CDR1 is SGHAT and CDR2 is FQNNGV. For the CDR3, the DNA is TGTGCCAGCAGCTTAGAGGGCTTTACAATACAGCAGTTCTTC. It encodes CASSLEGFTIQQFF.

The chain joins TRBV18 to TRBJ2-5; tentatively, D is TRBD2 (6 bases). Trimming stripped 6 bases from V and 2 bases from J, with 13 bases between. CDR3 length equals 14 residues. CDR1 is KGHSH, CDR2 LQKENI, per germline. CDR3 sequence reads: CASSNRRGQETQYF. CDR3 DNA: TGTGCCAGCTCCAATAGGCGGGGACAAGAGACCCAGTACTTC.

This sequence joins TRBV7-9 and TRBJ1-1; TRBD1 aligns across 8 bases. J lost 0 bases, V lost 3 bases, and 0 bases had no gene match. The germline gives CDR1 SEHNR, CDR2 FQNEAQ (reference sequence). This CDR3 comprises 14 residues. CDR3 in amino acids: CASSLDRVNTEAFF. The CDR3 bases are TGTGCCAGCAGCTTGGACAGGGTGAACACTGAAGCTTTCTTT.

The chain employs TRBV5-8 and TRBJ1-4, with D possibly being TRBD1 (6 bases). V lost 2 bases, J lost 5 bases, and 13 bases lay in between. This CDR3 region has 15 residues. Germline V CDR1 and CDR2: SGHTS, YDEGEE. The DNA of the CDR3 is TGTGCCAGCAGCTTCGGGGCAGGGGTAAATGAAAAACTGTTTTTT. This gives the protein CASSFGAGVNEKLFF.

CDR3 protein: CASSTELGLAGVTGELFF. In DNA form, the CDR3 reads TGTGCCAGCAGCACCGAACTGGGACTAGCGGGGGTGACCGGGGAGCTGTTTTTT. The V and J genes are TRBV7-9 and TRBJ2-2, with TRBD2 identical over 14 bases. The CDR3 length is 18 residues. J lost 5 bases, V lost 5 bases, and 10 bases had no gene match. Per the germline V gene, CDR1 is SEHNR and CDR2 is FQNEAQ (reference sequence).

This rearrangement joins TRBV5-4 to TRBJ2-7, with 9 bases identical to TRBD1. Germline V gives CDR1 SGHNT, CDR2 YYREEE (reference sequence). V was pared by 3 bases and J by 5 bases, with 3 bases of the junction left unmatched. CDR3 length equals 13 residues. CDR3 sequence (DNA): TGTGCCAGCAGCTGGGGGACAGGGAACGAGCAGTACTTC. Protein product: CASSWGTGNEQYF.

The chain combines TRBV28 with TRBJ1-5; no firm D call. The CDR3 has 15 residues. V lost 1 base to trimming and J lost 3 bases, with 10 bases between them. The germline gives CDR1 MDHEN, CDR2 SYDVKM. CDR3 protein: CASSLSGTVNQPQHF. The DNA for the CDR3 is TGTGCCAGCAGTTTATCCGGTACAGTCAATCAGCCCCAGCATTTT.

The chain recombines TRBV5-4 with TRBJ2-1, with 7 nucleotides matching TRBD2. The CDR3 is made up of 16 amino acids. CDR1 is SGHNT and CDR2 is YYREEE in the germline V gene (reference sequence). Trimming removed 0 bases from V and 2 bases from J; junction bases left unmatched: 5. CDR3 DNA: TGTGCCAGCAGCTTGGGAGGGAGGGGAACCTACAATGAGCAGTTCTTC. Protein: CASSLGGRGTYNEQFF.

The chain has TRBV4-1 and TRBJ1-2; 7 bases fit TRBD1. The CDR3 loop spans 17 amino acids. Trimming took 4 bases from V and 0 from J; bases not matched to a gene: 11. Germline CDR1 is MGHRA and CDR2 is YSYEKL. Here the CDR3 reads CASSPYRAGGTNYGYTF. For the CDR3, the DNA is TGCGCCAGCAGCCCTTACCGAGCAGGGGGAACTAACTATGGCTACACCTTC.

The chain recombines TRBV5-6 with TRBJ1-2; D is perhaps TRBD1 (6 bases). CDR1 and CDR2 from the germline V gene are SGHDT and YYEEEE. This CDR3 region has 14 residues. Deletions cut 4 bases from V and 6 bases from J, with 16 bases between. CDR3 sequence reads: CASSPSTGTDGYTF. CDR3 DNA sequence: TGTGCCAGCAGCCCGTCCACAGGGACGGATGGCTACACCTTC.

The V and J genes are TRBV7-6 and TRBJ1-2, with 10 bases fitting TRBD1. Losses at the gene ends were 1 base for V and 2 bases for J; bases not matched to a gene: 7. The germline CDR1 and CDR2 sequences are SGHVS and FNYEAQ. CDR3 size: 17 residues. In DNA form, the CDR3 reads TGTGCCAGCAGCTTAGACCCCGGGACAGGGGAGAACTATGGCTACACCTTC. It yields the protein CASSLDPGTGENYGYTF.

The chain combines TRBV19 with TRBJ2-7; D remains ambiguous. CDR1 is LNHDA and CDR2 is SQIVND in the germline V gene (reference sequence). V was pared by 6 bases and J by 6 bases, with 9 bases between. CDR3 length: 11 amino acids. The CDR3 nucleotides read TGTGCCAGTAGCCCCGGTAGCGAGCAGTACTTC. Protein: CASSPGSEQYF.

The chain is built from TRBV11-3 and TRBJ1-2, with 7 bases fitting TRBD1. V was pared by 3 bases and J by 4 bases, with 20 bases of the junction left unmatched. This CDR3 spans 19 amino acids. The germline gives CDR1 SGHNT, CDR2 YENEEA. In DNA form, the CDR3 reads TGTGCCAGCAGCTTCGATCCCGGACAGGCAAATGAGGTAGGCTATGGCTACACCTTC. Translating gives CASSFDPGQANEVGYGYTF.

CDR3 DNA: TGTGCCAGCTCACCCACTAACCTTGATGTCTCCTACGAGCAGTACTTC. It specifies CASSPTNLDVSYEQYF. The genes are TRBV18 and TRBJ2-7; no definite D call. The CDR3 spans 16 residues. Germline V gene sequence: CDR1 KGHSH, CDR2 LQKENI. V was cut by 3 bases and J by 0 bases, with 15 bases left in between.